The clone carrying this T cell receptor beta chain was seen just once. The antigen is unknown. The same CDR3 arises from other DNA sequences in this sample as well. The data were obtained in a study of cytomegalovirus exposure and HLA in healthy donors. Study-wide context: It was reported in a later analysis that the same platform had been used for the 120 or so validation repertoires as for the approximately 670 first-cohort repertoires. Findings and limits, study-wide: The study labeled about 160 TCR beta chains cytomegalovirus-associated. Subsequent analysis showed first-cohort TCR clusters tending to co-occur in 120 validation repertoires. In vitro experiments confirmed that three CMV-associated chains were specific for CMV antigens.

V lost 3 bases and J lost 2; bases outside the gene matches: 3. Germline assignment: CDR1 MNHEY and CDR2 SMNVEV (reference sequence). The CDR3 is 15 residues long. Assay used: immunoSEQ multiplex PCR; TCRdb lists only in-frame clones, some missing. The sample contains about 140,000 clones, about nine tenths of which appear only once. Input material: PBMCs. The clonotype was recovered from a man aged 18 to 35 in good health and CMV-seropositive. The V gene is TRBV27, the J gene TRBJ2-2; 7 bases match TRBD1. DNA of the CDR3: TGTGCCAGCAGTTTTGGGACAGTAAACACCGGGGAGCTGTTTTTT. Its protein product is CASSFGTVNTGELFF.